This TCR beta chain was sequenced in a study of early T cells in non-severe SARS-CoV-2 infection. Study summary: Sequenced bulk RNA came from whole blood that was unsorted, and chains were unpaired.

Unique molecular identifiers were affixed to single, distinct cDNA molecules. From the 5' RACE reads, TCRdb called clonotypes with MiXCR, one entry per CDR3 protein. The table includes tens of thousands of distinct CDR3 sequences, roughly 10% detected once. Study-level findings and limits: The VDJdb matching leaned toward anti-spike CD8 responses and overlooked private and CD4 specificities.

V was shortened by 4 bases and J by 2 bases, with 10 bases between the two germline ends. Germline V lookup: CDR1 SGDLS, CDR2 YYNGEE. CDR3 length: 14 residues. This clonotype was detected a few times. No antigen is known for it. The chain couples TRBV9 to TRBJ1-5; the D is unclear. The receptor was isolated from an adult who was a healthcare worker with PCR-confirmed SARS-CoV-2 infection or an uninfected control (not recorded which). Sequenced sample: whole blood. The CDR3 DNA reads TGTGCCAGCAGCACCCAATCGGGCAATCAGCCCCAGCATTTT. The encoded protein is CASSTQSGNQPQHF.